This TCR beta chain was retrieved from a study of cytomegalovirus exposure and HLA in healthy donors. With 60 Vbeta and 13 Jbeta primers, the PCR was carried out. Profiled with immunoSEQ multiplex PCR; TCRdb holds only in-frame clones, not every one. Altogether about 190,000 clones are present, more than 65% being singletons, with the ten largest covering over 3.5%. The V end lost 1 base, the J end lost 0 bases, and 10 bases lay between the germline ends. This CDR3 is 16 amino acids long. Germline V gene lookup returns CDR1 MNHNS and CDR2 SASEGT. In regard to this clone: Its target is not known.

Study-wide findings and caveats: Association of around 17,000 TCR beta sequences with HLA alleles was found at 0.05 false discovery rate in a later analysis. Generally TCR sequences proved uncommon, though certain public TCRs appeared in numerous donors. The presence/absence work took it that sequencing depth was about the same across donors.

Participants comprised healthy donors of bone marrow. V usage is TRBV6-1 and J usage is TRBJ1-3, with D unresolved. Sample: PBMCs. The origin of this receptor is a man aged 50-59 years in good health and CMV-seronegative. CDR3 loop: CASSEGAKPSGNTIYF. CDR3 DNA: TGTGCCAGCAGTGAAGGGGCCAAACCCTCTGGAAACACCATATATTTT.